The clone carrying this TCR beta chain was seen a few times. As yet, its antigen is unknown. The sample comes from a study of blood T cells in healthy people across ages. Findings of the study overall: Long-lived donors had more naive CD4+ cells and higher diversity than aged donors.

Primers used in a second PCR of about 7 to 11 cycles were a sample-barcoded 5' primer and a J-beta primer mix. MiXCR, run by TCRdb on the 5' RACE reads, gives a single entry per CDR3 protein. This table has some 1.5 million distinct CDR3 sequences, 28% appearing once. With 0 bases clipped from V and 7 bases from J, the junction kept 11 bases outside the gene matches. The CDR3 is 18 residues long. CDR1 and CDR2 (germline): WSHSY, SAAADI. The chain combines TRBV10-2 with TRBJ2-1, with 11 bases matching TRBD2. The sequencing input was blood. The sequence derives from a young woman in good health. The chain's CDR3 is CASSESEGLAASGNEQFF. For the CDR3, the DNA is TGCGCCAGCAGTGAGTCGGAGGGACTAGCGGCCTCGGGGAATGAGCAGTTCTTC.